The sample holds a few counts of the clone carrying this TCR beta chain. Its target is not known. This sample holds PBMCs from 9.5 to 10 ml fresh peripheral blood. The data originate from a study of T cells in Graves' hyperthyroidism and ophthalmopathy. Germline CDR1 reads MDHEN; CDR2 reads SYDVKM. The V end was cut by 5 bases, the J end by 9 bases, with 20 bases between. The CDR3 sequence is 14 residues long. General observations from the study: It was a median around seven months before onset that the model predicted ophthalmopathy. In blood, most of the thyroid clonotypes expanded above 0.001 were also present.

The investigators amplified TCR beta CDR3 regions from RNA transcripts. The HTBI primer set drove a first-round RT-PCR of the TCR CDR3. TCRdb used MiXCR to reprocess the multiplex PCR reads, holding one entry per CDR3 protein. The repertoire holds 750,000 to 950,000 distinct CDR3 sequences, with roughly 40% as singletons. The sequenced sample consisted of blood. This TCR was sampled from a man aged 18 to 30 with Graves' hyperthyroidism. The chain uses TRBV28 and TRBJ2-7; the D is unclear. CDR3 sequence: CASSPLVRFVGQYF. The CDR3 nucleotides are TGTGCCAGCAGTCCCCTCGTACGGTTCGTGGGGCAGTACTTC.